This TCR beta chain was found in a study of blood T cell repertoires in COVID-19. The method was immunoSEQ multiplex PCR; TCRdb's version includes in-frame clones alone and lacks a portion of them. The table lists about 74,000 clones, approximately 90% of them singletons. This clone came up once. This CDR3 has 17 residues. Sequencing was carried out using peripheral blood. This receptor was taken from a man in his 70s with active or convalescent COVID-19. The chain combines TRBV21-1 with TRBJ2-2; TRBD2 is the table's D call, not checked against the DNA. TRBV21-1 is recorded as a pseudogene. The CDR3 sequence is CASSQAGPPLNTGELFF. Here the CDR3 DNA reads TGTGCCAGCAGCCAGGCGGGGCCACCCCTGAACACCGGGGAGCTGTTTTTT.